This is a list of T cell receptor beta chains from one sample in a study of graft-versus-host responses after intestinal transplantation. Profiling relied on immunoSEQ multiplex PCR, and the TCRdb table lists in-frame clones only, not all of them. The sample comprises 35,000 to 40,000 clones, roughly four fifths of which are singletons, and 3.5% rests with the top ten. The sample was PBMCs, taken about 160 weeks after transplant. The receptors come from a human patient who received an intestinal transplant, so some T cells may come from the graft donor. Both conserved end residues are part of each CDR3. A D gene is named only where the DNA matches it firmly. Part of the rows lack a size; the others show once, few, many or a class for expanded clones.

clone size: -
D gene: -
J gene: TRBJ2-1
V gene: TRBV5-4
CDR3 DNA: TGTGCCAGCACCCGAGAGGGTCTAGCAGAGAACAATGAGCAGTTCTTC
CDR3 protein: CASTREGLAENNEQFF

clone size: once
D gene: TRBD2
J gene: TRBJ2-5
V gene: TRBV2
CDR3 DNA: TGTGCCAGCAGTGAAACGGGCGGGAGGTCCTCAGAGACCCAGTACTTC
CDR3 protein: CASSETGGRSSETQYF

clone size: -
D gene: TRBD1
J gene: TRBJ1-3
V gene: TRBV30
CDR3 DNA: TGTGCCTGGAGTATTACAGGGGGCAGGGGAAACACCATATATTTT
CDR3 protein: CAWSITGGRGNTIYF

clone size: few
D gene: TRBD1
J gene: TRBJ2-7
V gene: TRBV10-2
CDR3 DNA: TGCGCCAGCACCTTAGACAGGGCGCAGTACTTC
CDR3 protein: CASTLDRAQYF

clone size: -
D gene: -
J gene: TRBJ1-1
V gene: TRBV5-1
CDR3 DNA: TGCGCCAGCAGCTTGGTGGGGACTGAAGCTTTCTTT
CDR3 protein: CASSLVGTEAFF

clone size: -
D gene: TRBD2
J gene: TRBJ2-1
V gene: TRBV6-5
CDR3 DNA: TGTGCCAGCAGTTACTCGAGGGGCGGGAGGGCCGGCGAGCAGTTCTTC
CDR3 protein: CASSYSRGGRAGEQFF

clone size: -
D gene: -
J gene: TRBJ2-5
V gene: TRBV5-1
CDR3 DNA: TGCGCCAGCAGCTCGGCGGAGACCCAGTACTTC
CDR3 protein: CASSSAETQYF

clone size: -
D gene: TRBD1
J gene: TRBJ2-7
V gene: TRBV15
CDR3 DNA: TGTGCCACCAGCAGGGACAGGGGTTTCGAGCAGTACTTC
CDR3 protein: CATSRDRGFEQYF

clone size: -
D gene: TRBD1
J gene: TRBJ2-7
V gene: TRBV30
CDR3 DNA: TGTGCCTGGAGCCTTTACAGGGGCGCCTACGAGCAGTACTTC
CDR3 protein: CAWSLYRGAYEQYF

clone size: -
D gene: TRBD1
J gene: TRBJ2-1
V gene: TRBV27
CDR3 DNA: TGTGCCAGCAGTACACAGGGGAATGAGCAGTTCTTC
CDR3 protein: CASSTQGNEQFF

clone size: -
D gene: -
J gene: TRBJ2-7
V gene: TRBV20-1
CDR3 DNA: TGCAGTGCTAGTCTAGCGTTCGAGCAGTACTTC
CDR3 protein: CSASLAFEQYF

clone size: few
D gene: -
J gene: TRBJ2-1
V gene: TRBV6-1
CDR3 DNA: TGTGCCACAGACCTGGACGGTGGGGGATCCAATGAGCAGTTCTTC
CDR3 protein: CATDLDGGGSNEQFF

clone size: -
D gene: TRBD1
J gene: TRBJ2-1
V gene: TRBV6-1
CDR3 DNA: TGTGCCAGCAGTGATTTTGGGACAGGGTTGGACAATGAGCAGTTCTTC
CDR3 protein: CASSDFGTGLDNEQFF

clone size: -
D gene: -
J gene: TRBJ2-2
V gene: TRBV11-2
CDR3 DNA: TGTGCCAGCAGCTTAGAGTTGACAGGATTGAACACCGGGGAGCTGTTTTTT
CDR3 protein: CASSLELTGLNTGELFF

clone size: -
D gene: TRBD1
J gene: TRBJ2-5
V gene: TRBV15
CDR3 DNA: TGTGCCACCAGCAGAGGTCAGGGGGAGAGGCAAGAGACCCAGTACTTC
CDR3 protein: CATSRGQGERQETQYF

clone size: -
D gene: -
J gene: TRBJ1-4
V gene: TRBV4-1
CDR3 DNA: TGCGCCAGCAGCCCCCGGGACACAGCAACTAATGAAAAACTGTTTTTT
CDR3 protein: CASSPRDTATNEKLFF

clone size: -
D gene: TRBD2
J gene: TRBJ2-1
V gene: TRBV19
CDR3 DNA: TGTGCCAGTAGCCAGGGACTAGCGGGGGGTGAGCAGTTCTTC
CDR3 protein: CASSQGLAGGEQFF

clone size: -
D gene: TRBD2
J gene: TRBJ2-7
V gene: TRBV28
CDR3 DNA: TGTGCCAGCAGCCCCATGGGACTAGCGGGGGCCTACGAGCAGTACTTC
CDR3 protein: CASSPMGLAGAYEQYF

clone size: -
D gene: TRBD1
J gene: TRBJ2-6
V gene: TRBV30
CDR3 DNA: TGTGCCTGGGGTACAGGGGCCGGGGCCAACGTCCTGACTTTC
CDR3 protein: CAWGTGAGANVLTF

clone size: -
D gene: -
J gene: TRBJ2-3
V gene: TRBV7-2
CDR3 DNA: TGTGCCAGCAGCTTGGACACAGATACGCAGTATTTT
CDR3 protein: CASSLDTDTQYF

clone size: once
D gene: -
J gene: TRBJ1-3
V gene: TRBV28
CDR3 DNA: TGTGCCAGCACCTCAAATAGGGGATTCGGAAACACCATATATTTT
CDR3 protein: CASTSNRGFGNTIYF

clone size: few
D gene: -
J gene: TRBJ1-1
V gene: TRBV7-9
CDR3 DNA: TGTGCCAGCAGCGCAATGCGGGGGCGCCACACTGAAGCTTTCTTT
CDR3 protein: CASSAMRGRHTEAFF

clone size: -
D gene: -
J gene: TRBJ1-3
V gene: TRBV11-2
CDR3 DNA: TGTGCCAGCAGCTTAGGCTCGTATACTGGAAACACCATATATTTT
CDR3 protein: CASSLGSYTGNTIYF

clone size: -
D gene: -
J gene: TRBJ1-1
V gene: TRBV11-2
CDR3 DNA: TGTGCCAGCAGCTTATACGGGGGTAGGAACACTGAAGCTTTCTTT
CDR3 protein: CASSLYGGRNTEAFF